This TCR beta chain was identified during a study of cytomegalovirus exposure and HLA in healthy donors. General study points: Roughly uniform sequencing depth across donors was assumed, possibly incorrectly.

Use of 60 Vbeta and 13 Jbeta primers characterized the PCR. Study processing details: An analysis that came later counted 60 million to 80 million unique TCR beta chains, approximately 9.9 million shared. Sequencing used immunoSEQ multiplex PCR; TCRdb keeps in-frame clones, though not all of them. V, J and clone size reflect that table, while D and trimming were determined from the DNA. In the table there are under 170,000 clones, more than 75% of which are singletons. This CDR3 has 16 residues. CDR1 and CDR2 (germline): SEHNR, FQNEAQ (reference sequence). Trimming removed 6 bases from V and 5 bases from J; junction bases left unmatched: 6. This clone was picked up a small number of times. What it binds is not known.

The sequenced sample was PBMCs. The receptor was isolated from a human donor in good health. The chain joins TRBV7-9 to TRBJ2-1, with TRBD2 matching 14 bases. CDR3 residues: CASSFPGLAGDNEQFF. For the CDR3, the DNA is TGTGCCAGCAGTTTCCCGGGACTAGCGGGGGACAATGAGCAGTTCTTC. Full variable domain (rest looked up from reference TRBV7-9 and TRBJ2-1): DTGVSQNPRHKITKRGQNVTFRCDPISEHNRLYWYRQTLGQGPEFLTYFQNEAQLEKSRLLSDRFSAERPKGSFSTLEIQRTEQGDSAMYLCASSFPGLAGDNEQFFGPGTRLTVL.